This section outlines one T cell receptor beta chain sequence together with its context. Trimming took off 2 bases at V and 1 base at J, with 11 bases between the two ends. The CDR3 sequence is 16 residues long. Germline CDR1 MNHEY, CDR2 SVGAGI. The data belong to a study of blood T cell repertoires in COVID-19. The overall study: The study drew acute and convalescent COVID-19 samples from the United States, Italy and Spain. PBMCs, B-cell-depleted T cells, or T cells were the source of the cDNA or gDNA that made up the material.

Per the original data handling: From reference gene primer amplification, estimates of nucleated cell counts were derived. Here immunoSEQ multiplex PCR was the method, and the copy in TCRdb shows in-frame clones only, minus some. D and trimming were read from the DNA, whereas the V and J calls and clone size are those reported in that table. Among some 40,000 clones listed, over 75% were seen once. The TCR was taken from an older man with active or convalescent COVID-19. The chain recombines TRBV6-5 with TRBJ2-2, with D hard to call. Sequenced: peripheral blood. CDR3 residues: CASSYATPGNTGELFF. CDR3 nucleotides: TGTGCCAGCAGTTACGCGACCCCAGGGAACACCGGGGAGCTGTTTTTT.